These T cell receptor beta chains were read from a single sample in a study of CD8+CD57+ T cells in acquired aplastic anemia. TCRdb re-called the reads with MiXCR, one entry per CDR3 protein. The table lists 180,000 or so distinct CDR3 sequences, more than 60% of them singletons. Sequencing was performed on sorted CD4+, CD8+, or CD8+CD57+ T cells (not recorded which) from PBMCs. The receptors derive from a human donor with aplastic anemia. Both conserved end residues are part of each CDR3. D genes are given only for firm matches. Part of the rows lack a size; the others show once, few, many or a class for expanded clones.

clone size	D gene	J gene	V gene	CDR3 DNA	CDR3 protein
once	-	TRBJ2-5	TRBV14	TGTGCCAGCAGCCAAGATGTGACGAACATGGCAGAGACCCAGTACTTC	CASSQDVTNMAETQYF
-	-	TRBJ1-2	TRBV12-3/TRBV12-4	TGTGCCAGCGGGCGCCACTCGGACTATGGCTACACCTTC	CASGRHSDYGYTF
many	TRBD2	TRBJ2-1	TRBV20-1	TGCAGTGCTAGTCGACTAGCGGGGGGGCACAATGAGCAGTTCTTC	CSASRLAGGHNEQFF
-	-	TRBJ1-3	TRBV7-9	TGTGCCAGCAGCTTAGCGGACAACTCTGGAAACACCATATATTTT	CASSLADNSGNTIYF
-	TRBD2	TRBJ2-7	TRBV19	TGTGCCAGTCAGCGGGAGGGATCCTACGAGCAGTACTTC	CASQREGSYEQYF
few	-	TRBJ1-1	TRBV10-3	TGTGCCATCAGTGAGTCCCAGTTCTTTGAAGCTTTCTTT	CAISESQFFEAFF
-	-	TRBJ1-2	TRBV10-3	TGTGCCATCAGTGTCGAGATGGGGGCTGGGTATGGCTACACCTTC	CAISVEMGAGYGYTF
-	TRBD1	TRBJ1-1	TRBV10-2	TGCGCCAGCAGTGAAAGGACAGGGCACTTTATGAACACTGAAGCTTTCTTT	CASSERTGHFMNTEAFF
many	-	TRBJ2-7	TRBV12-3/TRBV12-4	TGTGCCAGCAGTTTAGTAACAGGGAGTCCCTACGAGCAGTACTTC	CASSLVTGSPYEQYF
many	-	TRBJ1-2	TRBV2	TGTGCCAGCAGTGACCTTCCCAACTATGGCTACACCTTC	CASSDLPNYGYTF
many	-	TRBJ2-7	TRBV27	TGTGCCAGCAGTTTGGGAGGGGGGCGAAGGGCAAACGAGCAGTACTTC	CASSLGGGRRANEQYF
-	-	TRBJ1-4	TRBV29-1	TGCAGCGTTGTCGGGGATGGGGCTAATGAAAAACTGTTTTTT	CSVVGDGANEKLFF
many	TRBD1	TRBJ2-7	TRBV6-5	TGTGCCAGCACCAACGGGGGGACAGGGACCTACGAGCAGTACTTC	CASTNGGTGTYEQYF
-	TRBD1	TRBJ2-7	TRBV7-8	TGTGCCAGCAGCTTGCGGGACAGGGTCGTTGAGCAGTACTTC	CASSLRDRVVEQYF
-	-	TRBJ1-1	TRBV2	TGTGCCAGCAGATTAAGATCGACAGAGAACACTGAAGCTTTCTTT	CASRLRSTENTEAFF
-	TRBD2	TRBJ2-3	TRBV7-9	TGTGCCAGCAGCTTTGTGACTAGCGGGGGAGATACGCAGTATTTT	CASSFVTSGGDTQYF
many	-	TRBJ2-3	TRBV7-9	TGTGCCAGCAGCCCCGTACAAGCGGTGGATACAGATACGCAGTATTTT	CASSPVQAVDTDTQYF
few	TRBD1	TRBJ2-5	TRBV12-3/TRBV12-4	TGTGCCAGCAGCCAGGGACAGACACAAGAGACCCAGTACTTC	CASSQGQTQETQYF
few	-	TRBJ2-3	TRBV28	TGTGCCAGCACCCGAAGGACGGCTAGCACAGATACGCAGTATTTT	CASTRRTASTDTQYF
-	-	TRBJ2-7	TRBV10-3	TGTGCCATCAGTCAAGGAACCTACGAGCAGTACTTC	CAISQGTYEQYF